One and the same sample provided the 17 T cell receptor beta chains below, sequenced in a study of blood T cell repertoires in COVID-19. The data were produced by immunoSEQ multiplex PCR, yet TCRdb's version contains in-frame clones alone and is incomplete. Found here are about 430,000 clones, around nine tenths of them singletons; the top ten hold roughly 0.78%. The source material was peripheral blood. These receptors originate from a man between 18 and 35 years old with COVID-19, enrolled during active disease.

This rearrangement joins TRBV20-1 to TRBJ2-1, with unresolved D. CDR1 is DFQATT, CDR2 SNEGSKA, per germline (reference sequence). V was pared by 2 bases and J by 11 bases, with 10 bases between. The CDR3 runs to 11 residues. The CDR3 sequence: CSARNPAKQFF. In nucleotides, the CDR3 is TGCAGTGCTAGAAATCCAGCGAAGCAGTTCTTC.

Here the CDR3 DNA reads TGTGCCAGCAGACACCTTCCTTCAGCGGGGGAGCTGTTTTTT. As protein: CASRHLPSAGELFF. The chain carries TRBV7-2 and TRBJ2-2, with D hard to call. The CDR3 is 14 residues long. V was trimmed by 6 bases and J by 8 bases, leaving 16 bases between them. Germline V CDR1 and CDR2: SGHTA, FQGNSA.

This clone came up once. The genes are TRBV5-1 and TRBJ2-5; TRBD2 is a possible D gene (6 bases). Germline-derived CDR1 and CDR2 are SGHRS and YFSETQ. The CDR3 has 17 amino acids. Trimming took off 4 bases at V and 4 bases at J, with 23 bases between the two ends. The CDR3 loop reads CASSIPASGVVGETQYF. As DNA, the CDR3 is TGCGCCAGCAGCATCCCCGCGTCGGGGGTTGTGGGAGAGACCCAGTACTTC.

The V gene is TRBV11-3, the J gene TRBJ2-2; 7 bases are a match to TRBD1. Germline V gene data show CDR1 as SGHNT and CDR2 as YENEEA. After removal of 4 bases from V and 0 bases from J, the junction contained 2 bases not matched to a gene. This CDR3 is built from 15 residues. In DNA form, the CDR3 reads TGTGCCAGCAGCTCAGGGACAGCGAACACCGGGGAGCTGTTTTTT. This codes for CASSSGTANTGELFF.

This clone occurred a few times. The V and J genes are TRBV30 and TRBJ2-5, with D perhaps TRBD2 (7 bases). Germline CDR1 is GTSNPN and CDR2 is SVGIG (reference sequence). The V end lost 4 bases, the J end lost 6 bases, and 18 bases lay between the germline ends. CDR3 length: 14 residues. CDR3 nucleotide sequence: TGTGCCTGGATCTCGAGCAGGGGAGGGAAGACCCAGTACTTC. Protein product: CAWISSRGGKTQYF.

The chain links TRBV4-1 to TRBJ2-1, with 7 bases identical to TRBD2. This CDR3 region has 14 residues. The junction had 4 bases not matched to a gene; V was cut back by 5 bases and J by 3 bases. CDR1 is MGHRA and CDR2 is YSYEKL in the germline V gene. In DNA, the CDR3 is TGCGCCAGCAGCTCTGAGCGGGACTACAATGAGCAGTTCTTC. Encoded protein: CASSSERDYNEQFF.

The chain couples TRBV9 to TRBJ2-7, with TRBD2 as a possible D gene (5 bases). The CDR3 extends over 12 amino acids. Germline V CDR1 and CDR2: SGDLS, YYNGEE. V lost 5 bases, J lost 3 bases, and 9 bases lay in between. The CDR3 coding sequence is TGTGCCAGCAGTCGAGAGGGCTACGAGCAGTACTTC. Encoded protein: CASSREGYEQYF.

The V and J genes are TRBV12-5 and TRBJ2-2, with 9 bases identical to TRBD1. The germline CDR1 and CDR2 sequences are LGHNT and FRNRAP. This CDR3 spans 16 amino acids. The junction had 4 bases not matched to a gene; V was cut back by 3 bases and J by 2 bases. The CDR3 loop reads CASGFSGQGNTGELFF. DNA of the CDR3: TGTGCTAGTGGTTTTTCGGGACAGGGTAACACCGGGGAGCTGTTTTTT.

The J gene is TRBJ2-2, the V gene TRBV3-1 (or the pseudogene TRBV3-2), with D possibly TRBD2 on 6 matching bases. This CDR3 comprises 16 residues. The V end lost 1 base, the J end lost 1 base, and 10 bases lay between the germline ends. Germline values: CDR1 LGHDT, CDR2 YNNKEL (reference sequence). CDR3 amino acids: CASSQVAGMNTGELFF. The CDR3 DNA sequence: TGTGCCAGCAGCCAAGTGGCGGGAATGAACACCGGGGAGCTGTTTTTT.

The rearrangement uses TRBV3-1 (or the pseudogene TRBV3-2) and TRBJ2-1; 7 nucleotides agree with TRBD1. The CDR3 is 15 amino acids. Germline loops: CDR1 LGHDT, CDR2 YNNKEL (reference sequence). V was pared by 6 bases and J by 0 bases, with 5 bases of the junction left unmatched. The CDR3 nucleotides are TGTGCCAGCAGAGATGACAGGGCCTCCTACAATGAGCAGTTCTTC. It yields the protein CASRDDRASYNEQFF.

This clone occurred a few times. Distinct nucleotide sequences in the sample also encode this CDR3. The chain links TRBV11-3 to TRBJ2-7; no firm D call. Deletions cut 5 bases from V and 0 bases from J, with 5 bases between. The CDR3 runs to 12 residues. CDR1 and CDR2 from the germline V gene are SGHNT and YENEEA. Here the CDR3 reads CASSLSSYEQYF. CDR3 nucleotides: TGTGCCAGCAGCCTCAGCTCCTACGAGCAGTACTTC.

This chain joins TRBV27 and TRBJ2-3; D remains unclear. The CDR3 runs to 12 residues. Germline lookup yields CDR1 MNHEY and CDR2 SMNVEV (reference sequence). V lost 5 bases and J lost 8, with 11 bases in between. CDR3 sequence (DNA): TGTGCCAGCAGTAAACTACGAGGTACGCAGTATTTT. Protein: CASSKLRGTQYF.

This clone has just a few counts. The chain is built from TRBV7-9 and TRBJ2-5; possible D gene TRBD2, 6 bases. Looked up from germline, CDR1 is SEHNR and CDR2 is FQNEAQ (reference sequence). The CDR3 consists of 11 residues. V was pared by 5 bases and J by 7 bases, with 8 bases between. CDR3 nucleotides: TGTGCCAGCAGCCCGCGGGGGACCCAGTACTTC. Translating gives CASSPRGTQYF.

The chain couples TRBV29-1 to TRBJ2-5, with D unclear. Germline lookup yields CDR1 SQVTM and CDR2 ANQGSEA. The CDR3 contains 14 residues. V was clipped by 3 bases and J by 0 bases, with 11 bases between them. CDR3: CSVEGRLYQETQYF. In nucleotides, the CDR3 is TGCAGCGTTGAGGGCCGCTTGTACCAAGAGACCCAGTACTTC.

The V call is TRBV2, the J call TRBJ2-7; 9 nucleotides align to TRBD1. With V trimmed by 3 bases and J by 7 bases, 10 bases remained unmatched. CDR1 and CDR2 from the germline V gene are SNHLY and FYNNEI. The CDR3 is 15 residues long. The CDR3, as DNA: TGTGCCAGCAGTGATATGGACAGGGGCCCGGAGGAGCAGTACTTC. Translating it yields CASSDMDRGPEEQYF.

V gene TRBV5-4 combines with J gene TRBJ2-6; the match to TRBD2 covers 7 bases. The CDR3 is made up of 19 amino acids. Germline CDR1 and CDR2: SGHNT and YYREEE (reference sequence). The J segment lost 0 bases and the V segment lost 4 bases, leaving 13 bases of the junction unmatched. The CDR3 loop reads CASSGGSGGSPSGANVLTF. The CDR3 region has the DNA TGTGCCAGCAGCGGAGGTTCTGGCGGGAGCCCCTCTGGGGCCAACGTCCTGACTTTC.

This clone was seen once. The chain combines TRBV6-5 with TRBJ1-1, with D perhaps TRBD1 (6 bases). V was shortened by 9 bases and J by 4 bases, with 9 bases between the two germline ends. Germline CDR1 and CDR2: MNHEY and SVGAGI. The CDR3 sequence is 11 residues long. CDR3: CASLGATEAFF. Written as DNA, the CDR3 is TGTGCCAGTCTGGGGGCCACTGAAGCTTTCTTT.